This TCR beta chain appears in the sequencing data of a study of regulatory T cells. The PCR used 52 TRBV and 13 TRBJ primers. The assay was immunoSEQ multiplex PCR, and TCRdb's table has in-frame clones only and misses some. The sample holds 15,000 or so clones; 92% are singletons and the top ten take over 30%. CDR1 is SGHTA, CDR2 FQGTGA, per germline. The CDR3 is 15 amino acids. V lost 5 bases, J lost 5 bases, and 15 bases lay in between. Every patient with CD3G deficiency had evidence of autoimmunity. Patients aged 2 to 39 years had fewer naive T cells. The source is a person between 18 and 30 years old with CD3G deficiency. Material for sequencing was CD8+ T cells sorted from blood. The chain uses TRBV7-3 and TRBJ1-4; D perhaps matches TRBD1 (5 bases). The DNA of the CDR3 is TGTGCCAGCAGCCCACGGGGGGTCTCGAATGAAAAACTGTTTTTT. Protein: CASSPRGVSNEKLFF. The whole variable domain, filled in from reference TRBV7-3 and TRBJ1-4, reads GAGVSQTPSNKVTEKGKYVELRCDPISGHTALYWYRQSLGQGPEFLIYFQGTGAADDSGLPNDRFFAVRPEGSVSTLKIQRTERGDSAVYLCASSPRGVSNEKLFFGSGTQLSVL.